These 12 T cell receptor beta chains share one sample of origin, sequenced in a study of Ad26.COV2.S vaccination and SARS-CoV-2 variants. Some clones are missing from TCRdb's copy, which holds only in-frame ones; the method was immunoSEQ multiplex PCR. Among over 100,000 clones listed, over 60% were seen once. The sample in question was peripheral blood, obtained after recovery from COVID-19. The receptors stem from a human donor who had recovered from COVID-19.

This chain connects TRBV30 to TRBJ2-5, with TRBD1 matching over 7 bases. CDR1 and CDR2 from the germline V gene are GTSNPN and SVGIG (reference sequence). CDR3 length equals 12 residues. V trimming: 4 bases; J trimming: 5 bases; junction bases outside the gene matches: 4. The CDR3 is CAWNRGLETQYF. CDR3 nucleotide sequence: TGTGCCTGGAATAGGGGGCTGGAGACCCAGTACTTC.

This clone was seen more than once but under ten times. The gene calls are TRBV3-1 (or the pseudogene TRBV3-2) and TRBJ1-6; D gene unclear. The CDR3 runs 13 residues. Germline V gene lookup returns CDR1 LGHDT and CDR2 YNNKEL (reference sequence). V was shortened by 2 bases and J by 8 bases, with 7 bases between the two germline ends. The CDR3 spells CASSQQRDSPLHF. The CDR3 DNA follows: TGTGCCAGCAGCCAACAGCGGGATTCACCCCTCCACTTT.

The count of this clone is one. The chain carries TRBV5-5 and TRBJ2-2; D ambiguous. Trimming left V 1 base short and J 1 base short, with 5 bases between. CDR3 size: 14 residues. The V gene's germline CDR1 is SGHKS and CDR2 YYEKEE (reference sequence). CDR3 sequence: CASSLWQNTGELFF. DNA for the CDR3: TGTGCCAGCAGCTTGTGGCAGAACACCGGGGAGCTGTTTTTT.

This clone was counted a few times. The CDR3 DNA reads as TGTGCCAGCAGTCCCTCCAGGGCAACTAATGAAAAACTGTTTTTT. This sequence encodes CASSPSRATNEKLFF. This chain uses TRBV3-1 (or the pseudogene TRBV3-2) with TRBJ1-4; D is perhaps TRBD1 (5 bases). This CDR3 spans 15 amino acids. With 6 bases removed from V and 0 bases from J, the gap between germline ends came to 11 bases. CDR1 is LGHDT, CDR2 YNNKEL, per germline (reference sequence).

The chain joins TRBV6-5 to TRBJ1-4; D unclear. This CDR3 contains 15 residues. The germline gives CDR1 MNHEY, CDR2 SVGAGI. Trimming took 6 bases from V and 1 from J, leaving 12 bases between them. CDR3 nucleotides: TGTGCCAGCAGCATACTGTCGGGAACTAATGAAAAACTGTTTTTT. Protein: CASSILSGTNEKLFF.

As for this clone: The sample holds other DNA sequences that translate to the same CDR3. The chain links TRBV30 to TRBJ2-7; tentatively, D is TRBD1 (6 bases). Germline V gene data show CDR1 as GTSNPN and CDR2 as SVGIG (reference sequence). The CDR3 is made up of 12 amino acids. V was pared by 0 bases and J by 4 bases, with 7 bases between. The CDR3 sequence: CAWSVDRYEQYF. CDR3 nucleotides: TGTGCCTGGAGTGTAGACAGGTACGAGCAGTACTTC.

The CDR3 DNA sequence: TGTGCCAGCAGCCTGATTGGTGACGGAGAGACCCAGTACTTC. Amino acid sequence: CASSLIGDGETQYF. The chain has TRBV5-4 and TRBJ2-5; no clear D. From germline, CDR1 is SGHNT and CDR2 YYREEE (reference sequence). Deletions cut 4 bases from V and 4 bases from J, with 14 bases between. The CDR3 loop spans 14 amino acids.

This chain uses TRBV2 with TRBJ2-2; 9 bases match TRBD1. The CDR3 is made up of 15 amino acids. The germline V gene encodes CDR1 SNHLY and CDR2 FYNNEI. The J segment lost 1 base and the V segment lost 7 bases, leaving 4 bases of the junction unmatched. The CDR3 DNA sequence: TGTGCCAGCAAGCCGGACAGGGGGAACACCGGGGAGCTGTTTTTT. Translated: CASKPDRGNTGELFF.

The chain couples TRBV6-1 to TRBJ2-1, with TRBD2 matching 11 bases. This CDR3 comprises 15 residues. Germline values: CDR1 MNHNS, CDR2 SASEGT. V lost 2 bases to trimming and J lost 4 bases; unmatched junction nucleotides: 1. CDR3 DNA sequence: TGTGCCAGCAGTGAAATAGCGGGGGGGTACAATGAGCAGTTCTTC. It is translated as CASSEIAGGYNEQFF.

The chain carries TRBV2 and TRBJ1-2; weak D call: TRBD1 (6 bases). V dropped 2 bases and J dropped 7 bases, with 11 bases sitting between them. Germline V gene lookup returns CDR1 SNHLY and CDR2 FYNNEI. The CDR3 runs to 13 residues. CDR3 coding DNA: TGTGCCAGCAGTGAACGGACAGAGGGTGGCTACACCTTC. Encoded protein: CASSERTEGGYTF.

The chain joins TRBV2 to TRBJ1-1; tentative D call: TRBD1 (5 bases). V shed 3 bases and J shed 5 bases, with 10 bases lying between them. CDR3 length equals 13 residues. CDR1 SNHLY and CDR2 FYNNEI come from the germline V gene. In DNA form, the CDR3 reads TGTGCCAGCAGTGAGACGGGGGAGACTGAAGCTTTCTTT. It is translated as CASSETGETEAFF.

V and J are TRBV6-5 and TRBJ2-7; possibly TRBD2 for D (5 bases). This CDR3 has 14 amino acids. Trimming took off 7 bases at V and 7 bases at J, with 20 bases between the two ends. Per germline, CDR1 MNHEY and CDR2 SVGAGI. In DNA form, the CDR3 reads TGTGCCAGCACCCCGACCACCGGGAATTGGGAGCAGTACTTC. This gives the protein CASTPTTGNWEQYF.